The 27 T cell receptor beta chains presented below share a single source sample, sequenced in a study of blood T cell repertoires in COVID-19. Sequenced by immunoSEQ multiplex PCR; TCRdb stores in-frame clones only, minus some. The sample contains 55,000 to 75,000 clones, 90% of which appear only once. Source material: peripheral blood. The receptors stem from a man aged 55 to 70 with acute or convalescent COVID-19.

The chain carries TRBV5-4 and TRBJ2-5, with 14 bases fitting TRBD2. The V and J ends lost 2 bases and 3 bases, in that order; junction bases with no gene match: 3. The CDR3 length is 16 residues. The germline gives CDR1 SGHNT, CDR2 YYREEE (reference sequence). CDR3 sequence (DNA): TGTGCCAGCAGCTTTCGACTAGCGGGGGGGAAAGAGACCCAGTACTTC. Protein: CASSFRLAGGKETQYF. Combining the CDR3 with reference TRBV5-4 and TRBJ2-5 gives the whole variable domain ETGVTQSPTHLIKTRGQQVTLRCSSQSGHNTVSWYQQALGQGPQFIFQYYREEENGRGNFPPRFSGLQFPNYSSELNVNALELDDSALYLCASSFRLAGGKETQYFGPGTRLLVL.

This clone was counted only a few times. This chain uses TRBV23-1 with TRBJ1-6; 7 bases match TRBD1. TRBV23-1 is flagged as an ORF with uncertain function. V lost 4 bases to trimming and J lost 3 bases; unmatched junction nucleotides: 6. The length of the CDR3 is 16 residues. The CDR3 here is CASSRSRGDYNSPLHF. CDR3 DNA sequence: TGCGCCAGCAGTCGATCCAGGGGGGACTATAATTCACCCCTCCACTTT.

V usage is TRBV7-8 and J usage is TRBJ2-1; a possible D gene is TRBD2 (5 bases). Germline V gene sequence: CDR1 SGHVS, CDR2 FQNEAQ. V was clipped by 5 bases and J by 4 bases, with 15 bases between them. This CDR3 is 15 amino acids long. CDR3 sequence (DNA): TGTGCCAGCAGCCCCACCGAGGGCAGTTACAATGAGCAGTTCTTC. Its protein is CASSPTEGSYNEQFF.

CDR3 protein: CASKTGQNTEAFF. DNA for the CDR3: TGTGCCAGCAAGACAGGTCAGAACACTGAAGCTTTCTTT. The gene calls are TRBV2 and TRBJ1-1; possibly TRBD1 for D (6 bases). CDR3 length: 13 residues. The V and J ends lost 7 bases and 1 base respectively, with 10 bases between them. CDR1 SNHLY and CDR2 FYNNEI come from the germline V gene.

This rearrangement joins TRBV5-6 to TRBJ1-5, with D maybe TRBD1 (5 bases). The V gene's germline CDR1 is SGHDT and CDR2 YYEEEE. The CDR3 runs to 16 residues. Trimming pared 4 bases from V and 0 bases from J, leaving 14 bases between. CDR3: CASSTFGGSSNQPQHF. In DNA, the CDR3 is TGTGCCAGCAGCACGTTCGGGGGATCTAGCAATCAGCCCCAGCATTTT.

The genes are TRBV5-8 and TRBJ1-1; D is perhaps TRBD1 (6 bases). Germline V gene data show CDR1 as SGHTS and CDR2 as YDEGEE. The CDR3 length is 15 residues. Trimming shortened V by 6 bases and J by 4 bases, and 19 bases separated the two germline ends. The CDR3 region has the DNA TGTGCCAGCAACGAGGGCAGGGGCTCGGGCACTGAAGCTTTCTTT. This gives the protein CASNEGRGSGTEAFF.

The chain couples TRBV7-6 to TRBJ2-5; TRBD2 matches at 10 bases. Germline V gives CDR1 SGHVS, CDR2 FNYEAQ. CDR3 length: 21 amino acids. The ends lost 5 bases at V and 5 bases at J; junction bases unmatched: 26. For the CDR3, the DNA is TGTGCCAGCAGCCGAATTCCCTTGGAAGGGGTTAGCGGGGGGCCGGGGGAGACCCAGTACTTC. Protein sequence: CASSRIPLEGVSGGPGETQYF.

The gene calls are TRBV10-3 and TRBJ1-5; possible D gene TRBD1, 5 bases. The CDR3 totals 16 residues. Germline-derived CDR1 and CDR2 are ENHRY and SYGVKD. Trimming stripped 4 bases from V and 1 base from J, with 14 bases between. CDR3 protein: CAISGSEGRSNQPQHF. In DNA form, the CDR3 reads TGTGCCATCAGTGGATCGGAGGGACGGAGCAATCAGCCCCAGCATTTT.

The chain joins TRBV6-4 to TRBJ1-2, with D possibly being TRBD1 (6 bases). Trimming pared 2 bases from V and 8 bases from J, leaving 18 bases between. CDR1 is MRHNA and CDR2 is SNTAGT in the germline V gene. The CDR3 covers 15 residues. The CDR3 DNA reads TGTGCCAGCAGTGACATAGGGACAACAATCAGAGGCTACACCTTC. It specifies CASSDIGTTIRGYTF.

The chain couples TRBV6-6 to TRBJ2-1; no reliable D call. V was cut by 0 bases and J by 6 bases, with 9 bases left in between. CDR3 length: 14 amino acids. CDR1 MNHNY and CDR2 SVGAGI come from the germline V gene (reference sequence). The CDR3 DNA reads TGTGCCAGCAGTTACTCGTTTAGCTCCAATGAGCAGTTCTTC. Its translation: CASSYSFSSNEQFF.

This clone has only a few counts. The V and J genes are TRBV7-8 and TRBJ1-3, with 10 bases aligning to TRBD1. Looked up from germline, CDR1 is SGHVS and CDR2 is FQNEAQ. The V gene end was trimmed by 2 bases and the J gene end by 4 bases; junction bases not matched to a gene: 14. CDR3 size: 19 residues. CDR3 bases: TGTGCCAGCAGCTTAACCGGTCCGGGACAGGGGATTATCGGAAACACCATATATTTT. Its protein is CASSLTGPGQGIIGNTIYF.

This clone occurred a few times. The chain couples TRBV5-1 to TRBJ1-2; D is possibly TRBD1 (6 bases). The CDR3 sequence is 15 residues long. V lost 0 bases to trimming and J lost 3 bases, with 12 bases between them. CDR1 SGHRS and CDR2 YFSETQ come from the germline V gene. CDR3 loop: CASSLGQAVDYGYTF. Here the CDR3 DNA reads TGCGCCAGCAGCTTGGGACAGGCGGTTGACTATGGCTACACCTTC.

This sequence joins TRBV7-3 and TRBJ1-1; possibly TRBD1 for D (5 bases). The germline V and J ends were trimmed by 2 bases and 6 bases, with 10 bases remaining between them. Germline lookup yields CDR1 SGHTA and CDR2 FQGTGA. CDR3 length: 13 amino acids. CDR3 in DNA: TGTGCCAGCAGCTTAGCAGGGAATGCTGAAGCTTTCTTT. This sequence encodes CASSLAGNAEAFF.

The V call is TRBV5-1, the J call TRBJ2-7; tentative D call: TRBD2 (5 bases). This CDR3 has 15 residues. Trimming stripped 0 bases from V and 2 bases from J, with 12 bases between. Germline assignment: CDR1 SGHRS and CDR2 YFSETQ. CDR3 sequence reads: CASSLAGLRTYEQYF. CDR3 bases: TGCGCCAGCAGCTTGGCCGGACTTAGGACCTACGAGCAGTACTTC.

V is TRBV18 and J is TRBJ2-3; 8 nucleotides line up with TRBD2. V shed 1 base and J 6 bases; nucleotides not matched to a gene: 6. The length of the CDR3 is 15 residues. Germline V gene sequence: CDR1 KGHSH, CDR2 LQKENI. In DNA, the CDR3 is TGTGCCAGCTCACCACAACGGGGGGGCGTGGATACGCAGTATTTT. It encodes CASSPQRGGVDTQYF.

The chain recombines TRBV24-1 with TRBJ1-1; D perhaps matches TRBD1 (6 bases). CDR3 length equals 15 residues. The V and J ends lost 4 bases and 4 bases respectively, with 15 bases between them. Germline V gene lookup returns CDR1 KGHDR and CDR2 SFDVKD. CDR3 region: CATSDTDRFGTEAFF. The CDR3 DNA reads TGTGCCACCAGTGACACGGACAGATTTGGCACTGAAGCTTTCTTT.

The chain combines TRBV10-2 with TRBJ1-3; D not resolved. CDR1 is WSHSY and CDR2 is SAAADI in the germline V gene. The CDR3 is made up of 15 amino acids. V was shortened by 0 bases and J by 3 bases, with 9 bases between the two germline ends. The DNA of the CDR3 is TGCGCCAGCAGTGAGTCGAAGAGACTTGGAAACACCATATATTTT. This translates into CASSESKRLGNTIYF.

The V call is TRBV6-5, the J call TRBJ1-4, with D maybe TRBD1 (6 bases). Trimming cost V 5 bases and J 7 bases, with 17 bases left between them. CDR3 length equals 15 residues. Germline CDR1 and CDR2: MNHEY and SVGAGI. The CDR3: CASSRRTVSGEKLFF. The CDR3 DNA reads as TGTGCCAGCAGTAGGAGGACAGTGTCGGGTGAAAAACTGTTTTTT.

CDR3 sequence (DNA): TGCGCCAGCAGCCCTCAGGGTGGGTTAGCCAAAAACATTCAGTACTTC. This gives the protein CASSPQGGLAKNIQYF. The rearrangement uses TRBV5-1 and TRBJ2-4; TRBD1 is a possible D gene (5 bases). V was cut by 4 bases and J by 0 bases, with 14 bases left in between. CDR3 length equals 16 residues. Germline-derived CDR1 and CDR2 are SGHRS and YFSETQ.

The rearrangement links TRBV7-9 to TRBJ2-2; 9 nucleotides align to TRBD1. The trim removed 4 bases at V and 7 bases at J, leaving 13 bases unmatched. Germline V CDR1 and CDR2: SEHNR, FQNEAQ (reference sequence). CDR3 size: 17 residues. CDR3 sequence reads: CASSSKQSRDRDGELFF. The CDR3 nucleotides read TGTGCCAGCAGCTCGAAACAGTCCCGGGACAGGGACGGGGAGCTGTTTTTT. Full variable domain (remainder filled in from reference TRBV7-9 and TRBJ2-2): DTGVSQNPRHKITKRGQNVTFRCDPISEHNRLYWYRQTLGQGPEFLTYFQNEAQLEKSRLLSDRFSAERPKGSFSTLEIQRTEQGDSAMYLCASSSKQSRDRDGELFFGEGSRLTVL.

V gene TRBV5-1 combines with J gene TRBJ1-6; D is ambiguous. The ends were cut back, 1 base at V and 10 bases at J, with 12 bases in the middle. The germline gives CDR1 SGHRS, CDR2 YFSETQ. This CDR3 comprises 14 residues. Here the CDR3 reads CASSLRVTGSPLHF. CDR3 sequence (DNA): TGCGCCAGCAGCTTGAGGGTAACGGGGTCACCCCTCCACTTT.

V is TRBV3-1 (or the pseudogene TRBV3-2) and J is TRBJ1-5; a possible D gene is TRBD1 (6 bases). V lost 1 base to trimming and J lost 3 bases, with 13 bases between them. Germline V CDR1 and CDR2: LGHDT, YNNKEL (reference sequence). The CDR3 runs 16 residues. The CDR3 protein is CASSQGTGSLNQPQHF. The CDR3 nucleotides are TGTGCCAGCAGCCAAGGCACAGGGTCCCTCAATCAGCCCCAGCATTTT.

The CDR3 nucleotides read TGTGCCAGCAGCACAAAGGGACTTAACTATGGCTACACCTTC. The encoded protein is CASSTKGLNYGYTF. The V and J genes are TRBV7-9 and TRBJ1-2; D is perhaps TRBD1 (5 bases). Trimming cost V 5 bases and J 1 base, with 11 bases left between them. CDR3 length: 14 amino acids. Germline-derived CDR1 and CDR2 are SEHNR and FQNEAQ (reference sequence). Together with reference TRBV7-9 and TRBJ1-2, the CDR3 gives the full variable domain: DTGVSQNPRHKITKRGQNVTFRCDPISEHNRLYWYRQTLGQGPEFLTYFQNEAQLEKSRLLSDRFSAERPKGSFSTLEIQRTEQGDSAMYLCASSTKGLNYGYTFGSGTRLTVV.

The V call is TRBV28, the J call TRBJ1-2; TRBD1 matches at 10 bases. The CDR3 length is 15 residues. Looked up from germline, CDR1 is MDHEN and CDR2 is SYDVKM. V lost 5 bases and J lost 4; bases outside the gene matches: 7. The CDR3 DNA is TGTGCCAGCAGTCGCCCGGGACAGGGGACCTATGGCTACACCTTC. It yields the protein CASSRPGQGTYGYTF.

In this sample, this clone turned up a few times. The CDR3 bases are TGTGCCAGTAGTATAGACAGGGACTATGGCTACACCTTC. Protein: CASSIDRDYGYTF. The chain employs TRBV19 and TRBJ1-2; weak D call: TRBD1 (5 bases). V was trimmed by 0 bases and J by 3 bases, leaving 5 bases between them. The CDR3 length is 13 residues. In germline, CDR1 is LNHDA, CDR2 SQIVND (reference sequence).

The chain carries TRBV10-2 and TRBJ2-7; D is perhaps TRBD2 (6 bases). The CDR3 has 15 amino acids. The germline CDR1 and CDR2 sequences are WSHSY and SAAADI. V shed 0 bases and J shed 3 bases, with 12 bases lying between them. The CDR3 DNA sequence: TGCGCCAGCAGTGAGTCGAGTCGGGGGTTCTACGAGCAGTACTTC. Translation gives CASSESSRGFYEQYF.

V and J are TRBV6-6 and TRBJ1-5, with D possibly being TRBD1 (5 bases). V shed 5 bases and J shed 16 bases, with 18 bases lying between them. The length of the CDR3 is 12 residues. The germline CDR1 and CDR2 sequences are MNHNY and SVGAGI (reference sequence). The CDR3 region has the DNA TGTGCCAGCAGTGACTACCCTGGGGCGGACCATTTT. This gives the protein CASSDYPGADHF.